Sequencing of this T cell receptor (beta chain) was carried out in a study of early T cells in non-severe SARS-CoV-2 infection. CDR3 size: 12 residues. Deletions cut 4 bases from V and 5 bases from J, with 9 bases between. The V gene's germline CDR1 is LGHDT and CDR2 YNNKEL (reference sequence). This clonotype was seen only a few times. TCRdb ran MiXCR on the 5' RACE reads and lists one entry per CDR3 protein. The data show under 70,000 distinct CDR3 sequences, more than 5.5% seen once. The sequence derives from an adult who was a healthcare worker with PCR-confirmed SARS-CoV-2 infection or an uninfected control (not recorded which). The source was whole blood, collected at baseline. The chain recombines TRBV3-1 with TRBJ2-7; D is undetermined. The DNA of the CDR3 is TGTGCCAGCAGCCGGGCCGGCGACGAGCAGTACTTC. It yields the protein CASSRAGDEQYF.